This T cell receptor beta chain is drawn from a study of regulatory T cells in long-lasting Graves disease. Trimming shortened V by 1 base and J by 3 bases, and 18 bases separated the two germline ends. The germline V gene encodes CDR1 DFQATT and CDR2 SNEGSKA (reference sequence). This CDR3 is built from 17 residues. Described time point: persistent/refractory GD, antithyroid drugs over 5 years with positive TRAb. There was RNA extracted from PBMCs, and the TCR library was made from it. The authors built TCR beta libraries using iRepertoire HTBI primers and Arm-PCR of CDR3 regions. TCRdb analysed the multiplex PCR reads with MiXCR anew, one entry per CDR3 protein. The sample includes 400,000 to 600,000 distinct CDR3 sequences, approximately 21% of them seen just once. The table lists this clonotype with many counts.

Sample: peripheral blood mononuclear cells (PBMCs), taken when the disease was refractory, from a patient treated with antithyroid drugs. The source is a female donor with Graves disease. The chain couples TRBV20-1 to TRBJ1-4; no firm D call. CDR3 residues: CSARALLDTRANEKLFF. The CDR3 DNA reads TGCAGTGCTAGAGCCCTACTCGACACCCGAGCTAATGAAAAACTGTTTTTT.